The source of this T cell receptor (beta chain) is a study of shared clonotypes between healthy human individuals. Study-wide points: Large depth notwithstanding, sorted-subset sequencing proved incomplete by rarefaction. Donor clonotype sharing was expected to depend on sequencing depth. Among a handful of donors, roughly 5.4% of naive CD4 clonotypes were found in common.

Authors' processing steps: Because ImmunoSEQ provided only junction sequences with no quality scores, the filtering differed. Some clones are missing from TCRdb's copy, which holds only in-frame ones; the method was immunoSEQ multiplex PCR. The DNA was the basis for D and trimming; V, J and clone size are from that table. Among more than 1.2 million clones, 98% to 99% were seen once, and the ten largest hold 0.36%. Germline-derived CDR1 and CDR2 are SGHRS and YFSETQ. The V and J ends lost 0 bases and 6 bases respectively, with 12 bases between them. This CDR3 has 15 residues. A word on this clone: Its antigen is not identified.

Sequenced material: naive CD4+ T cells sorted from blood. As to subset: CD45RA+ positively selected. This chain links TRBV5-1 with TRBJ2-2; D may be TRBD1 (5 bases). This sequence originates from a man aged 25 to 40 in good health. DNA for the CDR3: TGCGCCAGCAGCTTGGGCCAGGGCGTTCCCGGGGAGCTGTTTTTT. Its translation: CASSLGQGVPGELFF. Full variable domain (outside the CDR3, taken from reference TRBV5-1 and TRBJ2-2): KAGVTQTPRYLIKTRGQQVTLSCSPISGHRSVSWYQQTPGQGLQFLFEYFSETQRNKGNFPGRFSGRQFSNSRSEMNVSTLELGDSALYLCASSLGQGVPGELFFGEGSRLTVL.